The sequence of this T cell receptor (beta chain) was determined in a study of T cells after yellow fever vaccination. There are 13 residues in the CDR3. Germline assignment: CDR1 LGHDT and CDR2 YNNKEL (reference sequence). V was shortened by 4 bases and J by 2 bases, with 7 bases between the two germline ends. This clonotype was seen many times. A single record per CDR3 protein comes from TCRdb applying MiXCR to the 5' RACE reads. The sample includes under 200,000 distinct CDR3 sequences, less than 9% seen only once; the top ten take roughly 2.5%. This TCR was sampled from a man between 18 and 29 years old who received the YFV17D yellow fever vaccine. Sample: CD4+ T cells sorted from PBMCs, taken roughly 5 days after the first yellow fever vaccination. The rearrangement uses TRBV3-1 and TRBJ2-3; D unclear. CDR3 in DNA: TGTGCCAGCAGCCGTTCCGACACAGATACGCAGTATTTT. Translating it yields CASSRSDTDTQYF.